The sequence of this TCR beta chain was determined in a study of post-analysis software for immune sequencing data (dated by TCRdb to the mid-2010s). Notes on the research overall: Recorded disease courses included relapsing-remitting, secondary progressive and progressive-relapsing multiple sclerosis, with some patients lacking subtype annotation. The patient repertoires were compared against 10 to 12 previously published healthy control repertoires obtained from donors aged roughly 6 to 28 years. A subset of samples was prepared in parallel using single-end sample barcoding, then pooled and co-amplified after Illumina adapter ligation.

Study-level results and caveats: Patients showed significantly higher frequencies than controls for a handful of TRBV segments, among them TRBV5-6, TRBV5-1 and TRBV20-1. The control group was slightly older than the multiple sclerosis patient group. Normalized Chao1 diversity was significantly lower in multiple sclerosis patients than controls, suggesting substantial peripheral T-cell clonal expansion. Direct clustering with F measure revealed strong co-clustering of samples prepared in the same batch, which led to a batch-effect correction.

The germline ends are 11 bases apart after V is trimmed by 5 bases and J by 0 bases. Taken from the germline V gene (reference sequence), the CDR1 and CDR2 loops are DFQATT and SNEGSKA. Spanning cysteine to phenylalanine, the CDR3 consists of 13 amino acids. The sequence is cut down to CDR3 DNA, 39 bases in frame from base 1. To demonstrate the VDJtools post-analysis software, TCR beta repertoires were profiled from the peripheral blood of roughly 14 young patients with multiple sclerosis. Multiple sclerosis patients were children and adolescents aged about 6 to 15 years. The library was prepared using PCR. TCRdb lists the instrument as Illumina HiSeq 2500. To reduce PCR and sequencing biases, unique molecular identifiers were built into the TCR beta cDNA libraries. Roughly 500,000 cDNA molecules were obtained for every 1 to 10 million input T cells, so each molecule roughly corresponded to one T cell. The patient libraries were prepared and sequenced with the same protocol used for the earlier healthy control dataset. Samples belonging to the same batch were prepared together, multiplexed and sequenced on a shared HiSeq lane. In the paper's pipeline: Raw barcoded reads were processed with MIGEC, and single-read molecular identifier groups were discarded before consensus assembly and CDR3 extraction. VDJtools was used for post-analysis of the clonotype tables, and diversity was normalized by down-sampling every dataset to the size of the smallest sample. Repertoire overlap clustering matched CDR3 amino acid but not nucleotide sequences to correct batch-related cross-sample contamination. The public reads were reprocessed in TCRdb via fastp at Q25 and MiXCR, keeping in-frame beta chains. Rows are unified per CDR3 protein, each entry keeping the most common DNA and genes. The V and J calls come from TCRdb's annotation, not from the publication. Across this sample there are 700,000 to 900,000 distinct CDR3 sequences, with approximately 44% seen only once. Jointly, the top ten make up over 4.5% of the sample.

Regarding this clonotype: Its specific antigen is unknown. No base-level quality is on record; no much larger clone is a single base apart.

This sequence uses TRBV20-1 and TRBJ2-7; no D gene is confidently identified. The sequenced sample consisted of blood. The sequence was collected from a girl aged 5 to 17 with multiple sclerosis. The DNA is as follows: TGCAGTGCTCATACGGGTAGCTCCTACGAGCAGTACTTC. It encodes CSAHTGSSYEQYF.